These 24 T cell receptor beta chains were all obtained from the same sample, sequenced in a study of T cells in women clearing cervical HPV infection. Using immunoSEQ multiplex PCR, the repertoire was profiled, and TCRdb retains in-frame clones only, with some absent. The sample data list approximately 35,000 clones. The sequencing input was blood buffy coat. The receptors derive from a woman between 18 and 70 years old with a cervical HPV16 infection that either progressed to CIN3+ or cleared (not recorded which).

With regard to this clone: The read stops 3 residues short of the end of the CDR3; the missing end is completed from the germline J gene. The rearrangement links TRBV7-6 to TRBJ1-1, with D possibly being TRBD1 (6 bases). This CDR3 is built from 16 residues. Germline CDR1 SGHVS, CDR2 FNYEAQ. With 2 bases removed from V and 2 bases from J, the gap between germline ends came to 15 bases. The CDR3 is CASSLQTGIINTEAFF. The covered CDR3 bases are TGTGCCAGCAGCTTACAAACAGGGATAATTAACACTGAA.

For this clone: The CDR3 extends 3 residues past the end of the read, so its final part is completed from the germline J gene. The V gene is TRBV23-1, the J gene TRBJ2-4, with 7 bases matching TRBD1. TRBV23-1 is an ORF; its function is uncertain. V shed 10 bases and J 0 bases; nucleotides not matched to a gene: 9. CDR3 length: 15 residues. Partial CDR3 DNA: TGCGCCATGGACAGGATTAAACTAGCCAAAAACATT. This gives the protein CAMDRIKLAKNI. The complete CDR3 sequence is CAMDRIKLAKNIQYF.

As concerns this clone: Read sequence stops 3 residues before the CDR3 end, and the germline J gene provides the missing end. V gene TRBV19 combines with J gene TRBJ2-3; 8 nucleotides match TRBD2. This CDR3 is built from 13 residues. CDR1 is LNHDA and CDR2 is SQIVND in the germline V gene (reference sequence). The V segment lost 4 bases and the J segment 5 bases; nucleotides outside the gene matches: 2. CDR3 in amino acids: CASSTSGLDTQYF. The sequenced part of the CDR3 DNA is TGTGCCAGTAGTACTAGCGGGTTAGATACG.

On this clone itself: The CDR3 goes on 3 residues after the read ends, and that part is filled in from the germline J gene. The genes are TRBV7-9 and TRBJ2-1; D gene unclear. CDR3 length: 12 amino acids. Trimming took off 5 bases at V and 4 bases at J, with 6 bases between the two ends. Germline CDR1 and CDR2: SEHNR and FQNEAQ (reference sequence). Incomplete CDR3 DNA: TGTGCCAGCAGCGGTCAGTACAATGAG. It codes for CASSGQYNE. The entire CDR3 is CASSGQYNEQFF.

Turning to this clone: The read falls 3 residues short of the CDR3 end, and the missing part is taken from the germline J gene. The genes are TRBV6-2 or TRBV6-3 and TRBJ2-5, with 8 bases lining up with TRBD2. Germline V gene lookup returns CDR1 MNHEY and CDR2 SVGEGT. The CDR3 totals 13 residues. The ends lost 6 bases at V and 5 bases at J; junction bases unmatched: 5. The DNA read from the CDR3 is TGTGCCAGCAGCAAAGCGGGAGTCGAGACC. This codes for CASSKAGVET. In full, the CDR3 is CASSKAGVETQYF.

Note on this clone: The missing CDR3 end, 3 residues past where the read stops, is filled in from the germline J gene. The V and J genes are TRBV19 and TRBJ1-2; 7 nucleotides align to TRBD1. The germline V gene encodes CDR1 LNHDA and CDR2 SQIVND (reference sequence). CDR3 length: 14 residues. Trimming took 7 bases from V and 4 from J; bases not matched to a gene: 9. CDR3 amino acids: CASTVGQFIYGYTF. CDR3 bases read: TGTGCCAGTACCGTGGGACAGTTCATCTATGGC.

As regards this clone: The observed sequence ends 3 residues before the CDR3 terminus, with the missing tail filled in from the germline J gene. The chain has TRBV5-1 and TRBJ2-3, with TRBD1 identical over 9 bases. Germline lookup yields CDR1 SGHRS and CDR2 YFSETQ. Trimming removed 5 bases from V and 6 bases from J; junction bases left unmatched: 13. The CDR3 covers 16 residues. Incomplete CDR3 DNA: TGCGCCAGCAGGGCCGGGACAGGGAGCCACTCGGATACG. It is translated as CASRAGTGSHSDT. The full CDR3 protein reads CASRAGTGSHSDTQYF.

Comment on this clone: The read ends 3 residues early relative to the CDR3; the germline J gene fills the gap. The chain joins TRBV28 to TRBJ2-4, with D possibly matching TRBD2 (6 bases). Germline CDR1 MDHEN, CDR2 SYDVKM. The length of the CDR3 is 16 residues. V lost 5 bases and J lost 0, with 14 bases in between. The CDR3 here is CASSTVAGLAKNIQYF. CDR3 bases read: TGTGCCAGCAGTACGGTGGCGGGACTAGCCAAAAACATT.

About this clone: The read is 3 residues too short to cover the CDR3 end, so that end is filled in from the germline J gene. V usage is TRBV5-6 and J usage is TRBJ1-1; 7 bases match TRBD1. CDR1 and CDR2 (germline): SGHDT, YYEEEE. Unmatched junction bases numbered 4, after V lost 2 bases and J lost 3 bases. This CDR3 spans 14 amino acids. The CDR3 region is CASSFPDRDTEAFF. The DNA read from the CDR3 is TGTGCCAGCAGCTTTCCTGACAGGGACACTGAA. Combining the CDR3 with reference TRBV5-6 and TRBJ1-1 gives the whole variable domain DAGVTQSPTHLIKTRGQQVTLRCSPKSGHDTVSWYQQALGQGPQFIFQYYEEEERQRGNFPDRFSGHQFPNYSSELNVNALLLGDSALYLCASSFPDRDTEAFFGQGTRLTVV.

In regard to this clone: Sequencing ends 3 residues short of the CDR3 end; the germline J gene provides the rest. This sequence joins TRBV7-3 and TRBJ2-3, with D unresolved. The CDR3 is 13 amino acids. Germline V gene lookup returns CDR1 SGHTA and CDR2 FQGTGA. Trimming took 1 base from V and 6 from J, leaving 8 bases between them. CDR3 sequence reads: CASSLSPEDTQYF. The sequenced part of the CDR3 DNA is TGTGCCAGCAGCTTAAGCCCAGAGGATACG.

For this clone: The sequenced fragment ends 3 residues before the CDR3 boundary, so the rest is inferred from the germline J gene. The V call is TRBV2, the J call TRBJ2-1; D is perhaps TRBD1 (6 bases). The germline gives CDR1 SNHLY, CDR2 FYNNEI. This CDR3 region has 14 residues. V lost 5 bases and J lost 9, with 17 bases in between. CDR3 DNA (partial): TGTGCCAGCAGTTGGAGTTTGGGGGCGGGTGAG. Translated: CASSWSLGAGE. The entire CDR3 is CASSWSLGAGEQFF. Variable domain in full (rest from reference TRBV2 and TRBJ2-1): EPEVTQTPSHQVTQMGQEVILRCVPISNHLYFYWYRQILGQKVEFLVSFYNNEISEKSEIFDDQFSVERPDGSNFTLKIRSTKLEDSAMYFCASSWSLGAGEQFFGPGTRLTVL.

Note on this clone: The read terminates 3 residues ahead of where the CDR3 ends, so the germline J gene completes it. V is TRBV11-2 and J is TRBJ2-3; D call uncertain. Germline assignment: CDR1 SGHAT and CDR2 FQNNGV. V lost 1 base and J 4 bases, leaving 9 bases between the germline ends. This CDR3 region has 14 residues. The CDR3 bases that were read are TGTGCCAGCAGCTTAGGTCGGAGCGCAGATACG. Its translation is CASSLGRSADT. The full-length CDR3 reads as CASSLGRSADTQYF. Looking up the rest from reference TRBV11-2 and TRBJ2-3 gives the full variable domain: EAGVAQSPRYKIIEKRQSVAFWCNPISGHATLYWYQQILGQGPKLLIQFQNNGVVDDSQLPKDRFSAERLKGVDSTLKIQPAKLEDSAVYLCASSLGRSADTQYFGPGTRLTVL.

On this clone itself: The read ends 3 residues before the CDR3 terminus; that terminus is restored from the germline J gene. The chain combines TRBV20-1 with TRBJ2-1; maybe TRBD1 (6 bases). V was shortened by 0 bases and J by 2 bases, with 20 bases between the two germline ends. Germline CDR1 DFQATT, CDR2 SNEGSKA (reference sequence). The CDR3 has 18 amino acids. CDR3 amino acids: CSARDRGTQVSTYNEQFF. Partial CDR3 DNA: TGCAGTGCTAGAGACAGAGGGACACAGGTTTCGACCTACAATGAG.

Remarks on this clone: The read finishes 3 residues shy of the CDR3 end, and the germline J gene is used to complete it. The chain is built from TRBV5-8 and TRBJ2-1; D remains ambiguous. The germline V gene encodes CDR1 SGHTS and CDR2 YDEGEE. This CDR3 is built from 14 residues. The V end lost 1 base, the J end lost 0 bases, and 5 bases lay between the germline ends. CDR3 residues: CASSLSYSYNEQFF. CDR3 bases read: TGTGCCAGCAGCTTGAGCTACTCCTACAATGAG. The full variable domain, in which reference TRBV5-8 and TRBJ2-1 provide the parts outside the CDR3, is EAGVTQSPTHLIKTRGQQATLRCSPISGHTSVYWYQQALGLGLQFLLWYDEGEERNRGNFPPRFSGRQFPNYSSELNVNALELEDSALYLCASSLSYSYNEQFFGPGTRLTVL.

With regard to this clone: Sequencing ends 3 residues short of the CDR3 end; the germline J gene provides the rest. This chain connects TRBV11-2 to TRBJ2-3; 10 bases match TRBD2. CDR1 is SGHAT, CDR2 FQNNGV, per germline. CDR3 length: 15 residues. The sequenced CDR3 bases are TGTGCCAGCAGCTCCGGACTAGCGGCCCAAGAGACG. Translating it yields CASSSGLAAQET. The entire CDR3 reads CASSSGLAAQETQYF.

Worth noting for this clone: The missing CDR3 end, 3 residues past where the read stops, is filled in from the germline J gene. The chain links TRBV19 to TRBJ2-2; TRBD2 agrees at 7 bases. The CDR3 totals 15 residues. V shed 3 bases and J 1 base; nucleotides not matched to a gene: 2. From germline, CDR1 is LNHDA and CDR2 SQIVND (reference sequence). The CDR3 bases that were read are TGTGCCAGTAGTATGGGCGGGAGGAACACCGGGGAG. This gives the protein CASSMGGRNTGE. The complete CDR3 reads CASSMGGRNTGELFF.

On this clone: The read comes to an end 3 residues before the CDR3 does, leaving the germline J gene to fill in the end. J is TRBJ2-3 and V is TRBV2, with unresolved D. V shed 2 bases and J shed 0 bases, with 6 bases lying between them. The CDR3 totals 14 residues. Germline loops: CDR1 SNHLY, CDR2 FYNNEI. The CDR3 spells CASSEQTSTDTQYF. The sequenced CDR3 bases are TGTGCCAGCAGTGAACAGACTAGCACAGATACG.

With respect to this clone: With the read ending 3 residues before the CDR3 end, the germline J gene is used to fill in that end. The chain is built from TRBV28 and TRBJ2-1, with 7 bases identical to TRBD2. The germline V gene encodes CDR1 MDHEN and CDR2 SYDVKM. The CDR3 is 14 residues long. J gave up 6 bases and V 6 bases, and 8 bases lay outside the gene matches. CDR3 bases read: TGTGCCAGCAGAGGGCTAGCGGAGTCCAATGAG. Amino acid sequence: CASRGLAESNE. The whole CDR3 reads CASRGLAESNEQFF.

The part of the CDR3 DNA that was read is TGTGCCAGCAGCGACAGGGACAATCAGCCC. The encoded protein is CASSDRDNQP. The CDR3 reads in full as CASSDRDNQPQHF. The chain recombines TRBV2 with TRBJ1-5, with 7 bases fitting TRBD1. The sequence runs out 3 residues before the end of the CDR3; the remainder is reconstructed from the germline J gene. Germline V lookup: CDR1 SNHLY, CDR2 FYNNEI. The V segment lost 6 bases and the J segment 3 bases; nucleotides outside the gene matches: 2. The CDR3 has 13 amino acids.

As regards this clone: The DNA ends 3 residues before the CDR3 does, and the rest of the CDR3 is filled in from the germline J gene. The chain is built from TRBV7-6 and TRBJ2-7; TRBD2 matches at 7 bases. V lost 1 base and J lost 6; bases outside the gene matches: 3. CDR3 length: 13 residues. Germline values: CDR1 SGHVS, CDR2 FNYEAQ. The CDR3 loop reads CASSLDSGGEQYF. Partial CDR3 DNA: TGTGCCAGCAGCTTAGACTCGGGGGGCGAG.

As concerns this clone: The read gets to within 3 residues of the CDR3 end, and the germline J gene fills in the rest. The chain carries TRBV5-1 and TRBJ2-7; D is perhaps TRBD2 (6 bases). Germline V gene lookup returns CDR1 SGHRS and CDR2 YFSETQ. This CDR3 is 14 amino acids long. Trimming left V 4 bases short and J 3 bases short, with 14 bases between. CDR3 bases read: TGCGCCAGCAGCCACCGGGACTGGGGCTACGAG. This encodes CASSHRDWGYE. The whole CDR3 protein is CASSHRDWGYEQYF.

With regard to this clone: The missing CDR3 end, 3 residues past where the read stops, is filled in from the germline J gene. The chain combines TRBV12-3 or TRBV12-4 with TRBJ2-3, with 10 bases matching TRBD2. Trimming at V came to 7 bases and at J to 0 bases, leaving 10 bases not matched to a gene. This CDR3 has 17 amino acids. CDR3 region: CASTGLAGDSSTDTQYF. The CDR3 bases that were read are TGTGCCAGCACGGGGCTAGCGGGGGACTCTAGCACAGATACG.

On this clone itself: The read ends 3 residues before the CDR3 terminus; that terminus is restored from the germline J gene. The chain combines TRBV20-1 with TRBJ2-7, with 8 bases matching TRBD1. This CDR3 spans 14 amino acids. Germline lookup yields CDR1 DFQATT and CDR2 SNEGSKA (reference sequence). V trimming: 0 bases; J trimming: 3 bases; junction bases outside the gene matches: 4. The DNA read from the CDR3 is TGCAGTGCTAGAGATATAGGACAGGGCTACGAG. It specifies CSARDIGQGYE. The CDR3 in full is CSARDIGQGYEQYF.

The covered CDR3 bases are TGTGCCAGCACCTTTGCACGGAGCACAGATACG. Protein: CASTFARSTDT. The complete CDR3 reads CASTFARSTDTQYF. The V gene is TRBV2, the J gene TRBJ2-3; D ambiguous. From the germline J gene comes the end of the CDR3, since the read stops 3 residues before it. Germline V lookup: CDR1 SNHLY, CDR2 FYNNEI. Trimming removed 7 bases at V and 0 bases at J, with 11 bases between. This CDR3 spans 14 amino acids.